This T cell receptor beta chain comes out of a study of OX40 agonist ivuxolimab in advanced cancers. This CDR3 has 16 residues. Trimming cost V 1 base and J 0 bases, with 10 bases left between them. In germline, CDR1 is SEHNR, CDR2 FQNEAQ (reference sequence). TCRdb's table, derived via immunoSEQ multiplex PCR, lists solely in-frame clones and lacks some. The sample has roughly 70,000 clones; just over 90% are singletons. The rearrangement joins TRBV7-9 to TRBJ1-3, with a tentative D call TRBD1 (6 bases). The TCR was taken from an adult with an advanced solid tumor such as melanoma, head and neck, liver or kidney cancer. Sequenced material: CD4+ or CD8+ T cells sorted from blood, taken in a trial of the OX40 agonist ivuxolimab. CDR3 residues: CASSLVTGYSGNTIYF. CDR3 sequence (DNA): TGTGCCAGCAGCTTAGTAACAGGGTACTCTGGAAACACCATATATTTT.